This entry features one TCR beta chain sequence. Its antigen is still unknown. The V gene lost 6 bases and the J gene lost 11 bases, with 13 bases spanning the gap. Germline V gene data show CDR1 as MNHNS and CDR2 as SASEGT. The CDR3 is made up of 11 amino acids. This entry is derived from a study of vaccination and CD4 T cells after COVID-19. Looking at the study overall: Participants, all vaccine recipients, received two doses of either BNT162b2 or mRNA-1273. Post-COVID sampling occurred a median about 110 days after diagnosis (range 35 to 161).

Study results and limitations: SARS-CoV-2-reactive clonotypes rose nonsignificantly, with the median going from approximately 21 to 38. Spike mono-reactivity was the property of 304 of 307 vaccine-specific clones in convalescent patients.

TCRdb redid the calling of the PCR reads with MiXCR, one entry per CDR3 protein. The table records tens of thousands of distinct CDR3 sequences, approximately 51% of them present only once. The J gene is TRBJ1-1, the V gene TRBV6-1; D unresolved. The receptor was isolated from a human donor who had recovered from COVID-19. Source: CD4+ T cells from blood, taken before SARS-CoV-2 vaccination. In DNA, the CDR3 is TGTGCCAGCAGCTCCCGATCGACGGCTTTCTTT. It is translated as CASSSRSTAFF.